The 27 T cell receptor beta chains reported below all come from one sample, sequenced in a study of blood T cells in healthy people across ages. The use of a sample-barcoded 5' primer and a J-beta primer mix characterized a second PCR of roughly 6 to 11 cycles. Using its own MiXCR run on the 5' RACE reads, TCRdb lists one record per CDR3 protein. The sample carries fewer than 700,000 distinct CDR3 sequences, less than 60% recorded once. Sequencing used blood. These receptors were collected from an elderly man in good health.

The chain joins TRBV5-1 to TRBJ2-1; D call uncertain. The germline V gene encodes CDR1 SGHRS and CDR2 YFSETQ. Trimming removed 4 bases at V and 5 bases at J, with 13 bases between. This CDR3 has 14 residues. CDR3 nucleotides: TGCGCCAGCAGCCCTAACACAGCCGACAATGAGCAGTTCTTC. Its translation is CASSPNTADNEQFF.

This clonotype was counted a few times. This chain connects TRBV28 to TRBJ1-2; the D is unclear. The CDR3 contains 12 residues. The germline CDR1 and CDR2 sequences are MDHEN and SYDVKM. Trimming shortened V by 6 bases and J by 6 bases, and 11 bases separated the two germline ends. CDR3 bases: TGTGCCAGCAGCTCCCAACGTGATGGCTACACCTTC. Residues: CASSSQRDGYTF.

The chain has TRBV6-5 and TRBJ2-1, with D possibly matching TRBD1 (5 bases). The ends were cut back, 2 bases at V and 10 bases at J, with 24 bases in the middle. Looked up from germline, CDR1 is MNHEY and CDR2 is SVGAGI. The CDR3 sequence is 17 residues long. Here the CDR3 DNA reads TGTGCCAGCAGTTACCACACAGCGACAGCCCGAGGAGACGAGCAGTTCTTC. Translated: CASSYHTATARGDEQFF.

CDR3 DNA sequence: TGTGCCATCAGTTATAACAGGGGCGCTGAAGCTTTCTTT. Its translation is CAISYNRGAEAFF. J is TRBJ1-1 and V is TRBV10-3; TRBD1 aligns across 7 bases. This CDR3 is 13 amino acids long. The germline V gene encodes CDR1 ENHRY and CDR2 SYGVKD. J gave up 6 bases and V 5 bases, and 6 bases lay outside the gene matches.

In its sample, this clonotype was seen a few times. The chain combines TRBV7-3 with TRBJ2-1; 12 nucleotides align to TRBD2. After removal of 5 bases from V and 6 bases from J, the junction contained 2 bases not matched to a gene. Germline CDR1 and CDR2: SGHTA and FQGTGA. The CDR3 consists of 14 residues. The CDR3 bases are TGTGCCAGCAGCACTAGCGGGGGGATCAATGAGCAGTTCTTC. Amino acid sequence: CASSTSGGINEQFF. Looking up the rest from reference TRBV7-3 and TRBJ2-1 gives the full variable domain: GAGVSQTPSNKVTEKGKYVELRCDPISGHTALYWYRQSLGQGPEFLIYFQGTGAADDSGLPNDRFFAVRPEGSVSTLKIQRTERGDSAVYLCASSTSGGINEQFFGPGTRLTVL.

The chain employs TRBV24-1 and TRBJ2-5, with 7 nucleotides matching TRBD1. The CDR3 consists of 18 residues. V shed 2 bases and J 3 bases; nucleotides not matched to a gene: 14. Germline values: CDR1 KGHDR, CDR2 SFDVKD. The CDR3 region is CATSDSAQQRGREETQYF. The CDR3 DNA sequence: TGTGCCACCAGTGATTCAGCCCAACAAAGGGGGCGAGAAGAGACCCAGTACTTC.

The chain carries TRBV13 and TRBJ2-3, with TRBD2 matching over 9 bases. V shed 4 bases, J shed 0 bases, and the junction held 5 bases outside the gene matches. The CDR3 extends over 16 amino acids. CDR1 is PRHDT and CDR2 is FYEKMQ in the germline V gene (reference sequence). The CDR3 sequence: CASSSASGMSTDTQYF. The CDR3 DNA reads TGTGCCAGCAGCTCGGCTAGCGGGATGAGCACAGATACGCAGTATTTT.

J is TRBJ1-1 and V is TRBV9; 7 bases map to TRBD1. V lost 4 bases, J lost 4 bases, and 13 bases stayed unmatched. In germline, CDR1 is SGDLS, CDR2 YYNGEE. This CDR3 has 16 residues. CDR3 residues: CASSILSTGSATEAFF. CDR3 sequence (DNA): TGTGCCAGCAGCATCCTATCGACAGGGTCGGCCACTGAAGCTTTCTTT. The variable domain in full, completed from reference TRBV9 and TRBJ1-1, reads DSGVTQTPKHLITATGQRVTLRCSPRSGDLSVYWYQQSLDQGLQFLIQYYNGEERAKGNILERFSAQQFPDLHSELNLSSLELGDSALYFCASSILSTGSATEAFFGQGTRLTVV.

The J gene is TRBJ2-4, the V gene TRBV6-5; D may be TRBD2 (5 bases). The germline V gene encodes CDR1 MNHEY and CDR2 SVGAGI. The CDR3 extends over 16 amino acids. The V gene lost 6 bases and the J gene lost 0 bases, with 15 bases spanning the gap. This CDR3 reads CASRSTRGLAKNIQYF. The CDR3 bases are TGTGCCAGCAGGTCTACAAGAGGACTAGCCAAAAACATTCAGTACTTC.

This rearrangement joins TRBV6-2 or TRBV6-3 to TRBJ2-1; 9 bases are a match to TRBD1. The junction had 12 bases not matched to a gene; V was cut back by 6 bases and J by 6 bases. Per germline, CDR1 MNHEY and CDR2 SVGEGT. The CDR3 extends over 16 amino acids. CDR3 nucleotide sequence: TGTGCCAGCAGCGACCCGGGACAGGGCGGCGTCAATGAGCAGTTCTTC. Translated, it gives CASSDPGQGGVNEQFF.

A remark on this clonotype: A much more abundant neighbour one base away suggests this may be a read error. This chain joins TRBV6-1 and TRBJ1-4; D uncertain. The CDR3 runs to 14 residues. Per germline, CDR1 MNHNS and CDR2 SASEGT. The CDR3 here is CDSSEPGMREKLFF. For the CDR3, the DNA is TGTGACAGCAGTGAACCCGGGATGCGGGAAAAACTGTTTTTT.

This clonotype has more than one count but fewer than ten. The V call is TRBV2, the J call TRBJ2-1; D perhaps matches TRBD2 (6 bases). The length of the CDR3 is 12 residues. V lost 7 bases and J 9 bases, leaving 13 bases between the germline ends. Germline assignment: CDR1 SNHLY and CDR2 FYNNEI. The CDR3 here is CASTTSFGEQFF. The CDR3 nucleotides are TGTGCCAGCACCACTAGCTTCGGTGAGCAGTTCTTC.

This chain connects TRBV4-2 to TRBJ2-5; 11 bases map to TRBD2. TRBJ2-7 matches the DNA end more closely, so the J call is doubtful. This CDR3 has 19 residues. Germline V gene sequence: CDR1 LGHNA, CDR2 YNFKEQ. CDR3 residues: CASSQDISGTSGNPYEQYF. CDR3 sequence (DNA): TGTGCCAGCAGCCAAGATATTTCCGGGACTAGCGGAAACCCCTACGAGCAGTACTTC.

This clonotype was picked up many times. The chain employs TRBV6-5 and TRBJ2-1, with D possibly matching TRBD2 (6 bases). Germline values: CDR1 MNHEY, CDR2 SVGAGI. The CDR3 covers 17 residues. V gave up 0 bases and J gave up 8 bases, with 20 bases separating them. CDR3 region: CASSYSGGGRPGDEQFF. The CDR3 DNA is TGTGCCAGCAGTTACTCTGGCGGTGGGAGGCCTGGGGATGAGCAGTTCTTC.

This clonotype was observed a few times. This chain uses TRBV9 with TRBJ1-2; a possible D gene is TRBD1 (5 bases). Trimming stripped 4 bases from V and 2 bases from J, with 9 bases between. The CDR3 spans 13 residues. The germline gives CDR1 SGDLS, CDR2 YYNGEE. Written as DNA, the CDR3 is TGTGCCAGCAGCCGACAGCGAAACTATGGCTACACCTTC. Translating it yields CASSRQRNYGYTF. The full variable domain, in which reference TRBV9 and TRBJ1-2 provide the parts outside the CDR3, is DSGVTQTPKHLITATGQRVTLRCSPRSGDLSVYWYQQSLDQGLQFLIQYYNGEERAKGNILERFSAQQFPDLHSELNLSSLELGDSALYFCASSRQRNYGYTFGSGTRLTVV.

The chain is built from TRBV4-3 and TRBJ2-1, with 11 positions matching TRBD2. Trimming at V came to 1 base and at J to 2 bases, leaving 10 bases not matched to a gene. Per the germline V gene, CDR1 is LGHNA and CDR2 is YSLEER. The CDR3 totals 19 residues. CDR3: CASSQGLAGLSSPYNEQFF. The CDR3 nucleotides read TGCGCCAGCAGCCAAGGACTAGCGGGACTGAGTAGCCCCTACAATGAGCAGTTCTTC.

This chain joins TRBV6-5 and TRBJ2-6; maybe TRBD2 (5 bases). Trimming cost V 6 bases and J 1 base, with 13 bases left between them. The CDR3 consists of 16 residues. Germline V gene data show CDR1 as MNHEY and CDR2 as SVGAGI. The chain's CDR3 is CASSPTILSGANVLTF. CDR3 coding DNA: TGTGCCAGCAGCCCGACTATACTATCTGGGGCCAACGTCCTGACTTTC.

The CDR3 coding sequence is TGTGCCATCAGTGAGGCCACGACAGGATCCGATGGCTACACCTTC. Translated, it gives CAISEATTGSDGYTF. This rearrangement joins TRBV10-3 to TRBJ1-2, with D possibly TRBD1 on 6 matching bases. This CDR3 contains 15 residues. V gave up 2 bases and J gave up 6 bases, with 16 bases separating them. Germline assignment: CDR1 ENHRY and CDR2 SYGVKD.

This clonotype was counted a few times. Here the CDR3 reads CSVRGQGTGYEQYF. CDR3 bases: TGCAGCGTTCGCGGACAGGGAACGGGCTACGAGCAGTACTTC. The rearrangement uses TRBV29-1 and TRBJ2-7; 8 nucleotides line up with TRBD1. This CDR3 contains 14 residues. The germline V gene has CDR1 SQVTM and CDR2 ANQGSEA. Losses at the gene ends were 5 bases for V and 3 bases for J; bases not matched to a gene: 9.

This clonotype was seen a handful of times. This rearrangement joins TRBV5-1 to TRBJ2-5, with 8 bases that match TRBD1. Germline CDR1 is SGHRS and CDR2 is YFSETQ. Germline trimming cut 3 bases from V and 3 bases from J; bases unmatched to any gene: 10. The CDR3 runs to 16 residues. The CDR3, as DNA: TGCGCCAGCAGCTCGCCGGGGGACAGGACTAAAGAGACCCAGTACTTC. It specifies CASSSPGDRTKETQYF.

This chain uses TRBV20-1 with TRBJ2-4, with a weak D call TRBD2 (7 bases). This CDR3 is 16 amino acids long. The ends were cut back, 3 bases at V and 2 bases at J, with 17 bases in the middle. Germline V gene lookup returns CDR1 DFQATT and CDR2 SNEGSKA (reference sequence). CDR3 residues: CSARRGRGLSKNIQYF. CDR3 nucleotides: TGCAGTGCTAGGAGGGGCAGGGGACTATCCAAAAACATTCAGTACTTC.

This clonotype was found a few times. V usage is TRBV6-5 and J usage is TRBJ1-1; D unclear. Germline CDR1 and CDR2: MNHEY and SVGAGI. The germline V and J ends were trimmed by 0 bases and 7 bases, with 15 bases remaining between them. The CDR3 runs to 15 residues. This chain's CDR3 is CASSYSAGDSGEAFF. CDR3 DNA sequence: TGTGCCAGCAGTTACTCGGCGGGAGACTCCGGTGAAGCTTTCTTT.

A few counts support this clonotype. V gene TRBV12-3 or TRBV12-4 combines with J gene TRBJ2-3; 7 nucleotides line up with TRBD2. The V segment lost 8 bases and the J segment 0 bases; nucleotides outside the gene matches: 8. The CDR3 is made up of 15 amino acids. The CDR3 nucleotides read TGTGCCAGCTTGAAAGCGGGGATTAGCACAGATACGCAGTATTTT. Encoded protein: CASLKAGISTDTQYF.

CDR3 DNA sequence: TGTGCCAGCGGCGGGGTATCGGGGGACGTCGCCTTAAATGAGCAGTTCTTC. Its translation: CASGGVSGDVALNEQFF. V usage is TRBV11-1 and J usage is TRBJ2-1; D is possibly TRBD2 (6 bases). The CDR3 loop spans 17 amino acids. V lost 8 bases and J 7 bases, leaving 27 bases between the germline ends. Looked up from germline, CDR1 is SGHAT and CDR2 is FQDESV (reference sequence).

The chain combines TRBV29-1 with TRBJ1-5; possibly TRBD1 for D (6 bases). Looked up from germline, CDR1 is SQVTM and CDR2 is ANQGSEA. V was clipped by 5 bases and J by 4 bases, with 12 bases between them. The CDR3 covers 13 residues. DNA of the CDR3: TGCAGCGTTTCGGGACACCTGAATCAGCCCCAGCATTTT. Translation: CSVSGHLNQPQHF.

This rearrangement joins TRBV9 to TRBJ2-5; D is uncertain. Germline CDR1 and CDR2: SGDLS and YYNGEE. The V end lost 0 bases, the J end lost 5 bases, and 14 bases lay between the germline ends. This CDR3 region has 15 residues. The CDR3 region is CASSVAGVLAETQYF. In DNA form, the CDR3 reads TGTGCCAGCAGCGTAGCTGGGGTTTTGGCGGAGACCCAGTACTTC. The complete variable domain, with remaining parts taken from reference TRBV9 and TRBJ2-5, reads DSGVTQTPKHLITATGQRVTLRCSPRSGDLSVYWYQQSLDQGLQFLIQYYNGEERAKGNILERFSAQQFPDLHSELNLSSLELGDSALYFCASSVAGVLAETQYFGPGTRLLVL.

The rearrangement joins TRBV20-1 to TRBJ2-3; TRBD1 matches at 9 bases. The CDR3 sequence is 15 residues long. J gave up 2 bases and V 6 bases, and 9 bases lay outside the gene matches. CDR1 is DFQATT, CDR2 SNEGSKA, per germline (reference sequence). As DNA, the CDR3 is TGCAGTGCGCCGACCGGGACAGGGAACACAGATACGCAGTATTTT. Its protein product is CSAPTGTGNTDTQYF.